One TCR beta chain is described in this entry. This clonotype was seen ten or more times. The antigen it recognizes is unknown. Within one base of it there is no much larger clone, and no base qualities were kept. To synthesize cDNA, template-switch 5'RACE was performed with a primer carrying a 10-nucleotide random unique molecular identifier so that each TCR transcript was tagged. Every sequencing run covered 15-18 subjects and yielded more than 180 million TCR-beta sequences. Total RNA was extracted with the RNeasy kit. The KAPA Real-time Library Amplification kit was used to amplify TCR-beta VDJ regions with primers targeting the TCR constant region and the 5'RACE anchor. Sample indexes and Illumina adaptors were added in a first PCR, and a second PCR then increased library yield. The roughly 650 bp TCR product was size-selected on a 2% E-gel SizeSelection system after Ampure bead purification. Before pooling, library quality was checked on a Bioanalyzer, concentration was measured with Qubit, and libraries were quantified with the Kapa Library Quantification kit. An Illumina HiSeq 2500 sequenced the libraries paired-end 2 x 150 bp. To increase sequence diversity, roughly 24-32% phiX was spiked into each library pool. The paper's processing steps were these. Quality-filtered reads were processed with the UMI-based MiGEC pipeline, which removed over 80% of raw TCR sequences during error correction. VDJ genes were aligned to IMGT germline references, and each clonotype was defined by a unique CDR3 amino acid sequence together with V-J genes. Clonal expansion, Shannon diversity, and CDR3 relatedness (CalcPairwiseDistances, ClusterSamples) were evaluated with VDJtools, and phylogenetic trees were built with CLCbio workbench. Using coefficient-of-variation modelling across technical triplicates, the study counted a clone as expanded if it had at least 8 unique UMIs. Starting from the raw public reads, TCRdb applied fastp trimming at Q25, assembled clones with MiXCR and retained in-frame beta chains. Identical CDR3 protein sequences are pooled into one entry, listed with their most common genes and DNA. V and J calls and clone size were set by TCRdb, not the authors. In all, the sample holds approximately 74,000 distinct CDR3 sequences, and about 9% of those were seen once. Together, the top ten hold around 1.7% of the sample.

These data originate in a study of neurological immune-mediated disorders (dated by TCRdb to between 2018 and 2021). At the level of the whole study: The study compared peripheral blood TCR-beta repertoires of HTLV-I-associated myelopathy (HAM/TSP) patients, multiple sclerosis patients and healthy controls using UMI-based sequencing. Longitudinal samples, technical triplicates and paired sorted CD4+ and CD8+ T-cell subsets, alongside PBMC samples, were included among the approximately 98 TCR-beta libraries. The cohort was made up of 60 to 75 subjects, consisting of roughly 15 HAM/TSP patients, around 35 multiple sclerosis patients and around 20 healthy controls.

What the work shows at the level of the full study, not this receptor alone: TCR clonal expansion was highest in HAM/TSP patients and lowest in MS patients, with MS patients falling below even healthy controls. No identical CDR3 amino acid sequences were found to be shared among expanded clones across subjects, suggesting that TCR-beta repertoires were private in all groups.

Healthy controls were blood bank volunteers in Maryland, USA. Libraries from unsorted PBMCs were made from 2 million PBMCs kept in RNAlater at -80 degrees C until RNA extraction. Peripheral blood was subjected to Ficoll-Hypaque density gradient centrifugation to isolate PBMCs, which were then cryopreserved in liquid nitrogen. The sequence derives from a man in his fifties or sixties in good health. Material: PBMCs.

The CDR3 amino acid sequence is: CASSRQTGGVTDTQYF. DNA sequence: TGTGCCAGCTCACGCCAGACCGGGGGGGTCACAGATACGCAGTATTTT. The chain is assembled from TRBV18 and TRBJ2-3; 8 central nucleotides agree with TRBD2. V trim: 4 bases; J trim: 2 bases; unmatched bases: 8. Taken from cysteine to phenylalanine, the CDR3 has 16 residues. Left in the record is the CDR3 DNA by itself, 48 bases read in frame from the first base. CDR1 and CDR2 are drawn from the germline V gene: KGHSH, LQKENI.